The subject of this entry is one T cell receptor (beta chain). No antigen is known for it. There are no base qualities to consult, and no much larger clone falls within one base. The data stem from a study of siplizumab effects on memory and regulatory T cells (dated by TCRdb to about 2019). Regarding the study in general: The study examined how the anti-CD2 antibody siplizumab affects alloreactive T-cell subsets in allogeneic mixed lymphocyte reactions built from human PBMCs.

Library construction relied on the immunoSEQ multiplex PCR assay. The deep sequencing platform assayed about 10^5 TCR templates per sample. Genomic DNA extracted from sorted T cells was used for TCRbeta CDR3 sequencing. Per the original workflow: The R programming language was used for clonal analysis of the TCRbeta CDR3 data. Alloreactive CD4+ and CD8+ clones were identified by comparing unstimulated samples to CFSE-low samples taken after the reaction. Alloreactive CD4+ clones were assigned to regulatory or non-regulatory origin by matching sequences to sorted unstimulated Treg and non-Treg repertoires. Entries here come from immuneACCESS through TCRdb and include only in-frame sequences with V and J called. Some clones fail to appear in such tables; in the studies checked, an unresolved V gene covers under half of the shortfall, and the cause of the remainder is unknown. That table gives V, J and clone size, and the DNA gave D and trimming. The sample table shows approximately 100,000 clones, and roughly 94% are seen once. Around 1.4% of the sample is taken by the ten largest.

Here is what the overall study found, with its caveats: Greater diversity appeared to be present in unstimulated naive T cells than in memory T cells, and a substantial contribution to the alloresponse seemed to be made by naive cells. Siplizumab significantly lowered the cumulative frequency of alloreactive sequences that could be traced to unstimulated CD4+ memory T cells. Because sequences below about 10^-5 frequency were poorly captured, only a minor fraction of alloreactive clones could be mapped to unstimulated subsets. For roughly 80-95% of proliferating CD4+ or CD8+ clones, no naive or memory phenotype could be assigned. In reactions with siplizumab, an average of roughly 69% of mappable alloreactive CD4+ clones were Treg-derived, compared with 25% to 30% in control reactions. No functional confirmation was obtained for the suppressive function of proliferating Tregs from siplizumab cultures.

Sorted unstimulated T cells and proliferating T cells recovered from mixed lymphocyte reactions underwent TCRbeta CDR3 sequencing. Fresh whole blood from around 11 HLA-typed healthy donors was used to isolate PBMCs. To map where alloreactive clones came from, unstimulated CD4+ non-regulatory T cells were FACS-sorted. The clonotype comes from a human donor in good health. The sample taken for sequencing was non-Treg CD4+ T cells sorted from blood. Sample cell subset or site, as interpreted from the label and publication: FACS-sorted unstimulated CD4+ non-regulatory T cells.

The sequenced DNA: TGTGCCAGTTCCCGGACTAGCGGGTCTGGGGCCAACGTCCTGACTTTC. Its amino acids are CASSRTSGSGANVLTF. The chain is encoded by TRBV19 joined to TRBJ2-6; 11 of the junction bases match TRBD2. CDR1 LNHDA and CDR2 SQIVND are derived from the germline V gene (reference sequence). From the cysteine through the phenylalanine, the CDR3 covers 16 amino acids. Only CDR3 DNA is held: 48 bases, read in frame from base 1. Relative to germline, V is missing 8 bases and J is missing 1 base, with 4 bases of the junction outside any gene match.